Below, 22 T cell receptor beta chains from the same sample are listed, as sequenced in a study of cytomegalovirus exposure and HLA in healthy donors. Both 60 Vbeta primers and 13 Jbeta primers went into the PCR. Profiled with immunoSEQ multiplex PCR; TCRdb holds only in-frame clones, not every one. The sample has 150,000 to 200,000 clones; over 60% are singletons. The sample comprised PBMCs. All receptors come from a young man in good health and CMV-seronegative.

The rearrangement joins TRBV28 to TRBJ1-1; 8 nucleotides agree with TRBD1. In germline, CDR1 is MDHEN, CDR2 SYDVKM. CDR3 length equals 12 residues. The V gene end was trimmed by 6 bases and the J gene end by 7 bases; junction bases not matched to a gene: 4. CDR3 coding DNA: TGTGCCAGCAGGTACGGGACAGGTGAAGCTTTCTTT. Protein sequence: CASRYGTGEAFF.

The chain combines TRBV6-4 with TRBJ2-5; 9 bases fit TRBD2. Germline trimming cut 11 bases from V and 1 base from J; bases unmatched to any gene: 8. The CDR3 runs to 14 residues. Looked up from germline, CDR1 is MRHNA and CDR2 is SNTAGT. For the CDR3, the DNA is TGTGCCGATCCCCGACTAGCGGTCCAAGAGACCCAGTACTTC. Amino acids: CADPRLAVQETQYF.

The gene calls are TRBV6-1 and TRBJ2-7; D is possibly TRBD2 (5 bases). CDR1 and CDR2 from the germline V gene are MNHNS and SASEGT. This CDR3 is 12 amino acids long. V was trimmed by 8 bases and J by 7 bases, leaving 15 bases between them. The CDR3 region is CASPDEGWEQYF. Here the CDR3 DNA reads TGTGCCAGCCCAGACGAGGGTTGGGAGCAGTACTTC.

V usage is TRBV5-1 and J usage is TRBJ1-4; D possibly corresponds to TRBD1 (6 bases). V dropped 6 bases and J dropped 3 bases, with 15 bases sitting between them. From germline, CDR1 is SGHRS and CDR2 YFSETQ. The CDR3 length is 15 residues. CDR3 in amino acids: CASTPAWTANEKLFF. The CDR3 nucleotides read TGCGCCAGCACTCCCGCCTGGACAGCTAATGAAAAACTGTTTTTT.

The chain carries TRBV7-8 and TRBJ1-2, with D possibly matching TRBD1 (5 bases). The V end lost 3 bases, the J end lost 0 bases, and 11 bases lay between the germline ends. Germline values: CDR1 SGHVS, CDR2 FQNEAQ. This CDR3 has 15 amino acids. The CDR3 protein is CASSLGLTANYGYTF. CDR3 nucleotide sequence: TGTGCCAGCAGCTTGGGACTCACCGCTAACTATGGCTACACCTTC.

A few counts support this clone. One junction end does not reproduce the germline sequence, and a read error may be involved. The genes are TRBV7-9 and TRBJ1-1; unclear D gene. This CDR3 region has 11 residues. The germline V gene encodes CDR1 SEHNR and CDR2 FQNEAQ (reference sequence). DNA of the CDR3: TGTTCCAGCAGCTCCTTCACTGAAGCTTTCTTT. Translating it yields CSSSSFTEAFF. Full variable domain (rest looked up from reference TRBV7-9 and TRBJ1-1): DTGVSQNPRHKITKRGQNVTFRCDPISEHNRLYWYRQTLGQGPEFLTYFQNEAQLEKSRLLSDRFSAERPKGSFSTLEIQRTEQGDSAMYLCSSSSFTEAFFGQGTRLTVV.

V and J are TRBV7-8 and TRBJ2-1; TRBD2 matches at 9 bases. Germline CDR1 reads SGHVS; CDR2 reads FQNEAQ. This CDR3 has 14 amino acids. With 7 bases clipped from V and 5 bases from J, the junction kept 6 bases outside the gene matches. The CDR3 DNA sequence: TGTGCCAGCATAGCGGGAGTCCTGAACAATGAGCAGTTCTTC. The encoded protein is CASIAGVLNNEQFF.

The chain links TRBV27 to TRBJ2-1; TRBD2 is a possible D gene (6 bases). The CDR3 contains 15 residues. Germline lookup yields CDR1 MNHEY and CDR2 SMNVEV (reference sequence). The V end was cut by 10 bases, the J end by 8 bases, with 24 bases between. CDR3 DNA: TGTGCCACCTTCACCCGGGGACCTCGCGGGGATGAGCAGTTCTTC. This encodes CATFTRGPRGDEQFF.

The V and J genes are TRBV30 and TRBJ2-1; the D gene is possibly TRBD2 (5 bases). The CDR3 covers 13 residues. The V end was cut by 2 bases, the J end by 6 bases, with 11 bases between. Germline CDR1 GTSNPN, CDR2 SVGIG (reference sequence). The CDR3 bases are TGTGCCTGGAGTTTGTTACTAGTCAATGAGCAGTTCTTC. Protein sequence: CAWSLLLVNEQFF.

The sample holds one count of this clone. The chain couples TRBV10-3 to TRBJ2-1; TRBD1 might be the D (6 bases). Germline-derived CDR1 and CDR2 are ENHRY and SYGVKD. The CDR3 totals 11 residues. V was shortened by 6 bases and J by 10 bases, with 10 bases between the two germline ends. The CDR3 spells CAIRLDREQFF. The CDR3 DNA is TGTGCCATCAGACTGGACAGAGAGCAGTTCTTC.

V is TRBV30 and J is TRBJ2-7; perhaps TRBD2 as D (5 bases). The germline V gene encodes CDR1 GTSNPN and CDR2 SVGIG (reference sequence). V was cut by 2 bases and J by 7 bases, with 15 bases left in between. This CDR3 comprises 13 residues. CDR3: CAWSRGSPGEQYF. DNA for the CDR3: TGTGCCTGGAGTCGAGGGAGCCCCGGGGAGCAGTACTTC.

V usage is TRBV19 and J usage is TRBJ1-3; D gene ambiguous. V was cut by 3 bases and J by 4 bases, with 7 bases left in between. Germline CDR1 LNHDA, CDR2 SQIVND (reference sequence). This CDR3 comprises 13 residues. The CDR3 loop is CASSISGGNTIYF. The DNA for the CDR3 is TGTGCCAGTAGTATCTCGGGGGGAAACACCATATATTTT.

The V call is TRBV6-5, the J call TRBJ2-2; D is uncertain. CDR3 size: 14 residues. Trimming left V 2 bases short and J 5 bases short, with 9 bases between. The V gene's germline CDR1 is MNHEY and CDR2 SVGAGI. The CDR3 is CASSYGGLTGELFF. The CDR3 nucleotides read TGTGCCAGCAGTTACGGCGGTCTTACCGGGGAGCTGTTTTTT.

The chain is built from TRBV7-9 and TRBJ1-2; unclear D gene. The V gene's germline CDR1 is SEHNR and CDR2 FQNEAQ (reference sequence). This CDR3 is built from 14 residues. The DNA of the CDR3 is TGTGCTGCGAAGGCAGATGGGCCGGCCTATGGCTACACCTTC. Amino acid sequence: CAAKADGPAYGYTF.

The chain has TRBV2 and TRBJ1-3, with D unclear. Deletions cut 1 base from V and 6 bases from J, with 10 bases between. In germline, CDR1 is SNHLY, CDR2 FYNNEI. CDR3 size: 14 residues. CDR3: CASSEGLKTNTIYF. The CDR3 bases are TGTGCCAGCAGTGAAGGACTAAAGACAAACACCATATATTTT.

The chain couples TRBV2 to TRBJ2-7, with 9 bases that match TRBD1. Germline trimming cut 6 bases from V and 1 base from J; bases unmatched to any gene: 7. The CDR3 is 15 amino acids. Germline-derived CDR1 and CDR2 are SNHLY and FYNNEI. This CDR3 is CASRINRGHSYEQYF. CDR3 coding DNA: TGTGCCAGCAGGATAAACAGGGGGCATTCCTACGAGCAGTACTTC.

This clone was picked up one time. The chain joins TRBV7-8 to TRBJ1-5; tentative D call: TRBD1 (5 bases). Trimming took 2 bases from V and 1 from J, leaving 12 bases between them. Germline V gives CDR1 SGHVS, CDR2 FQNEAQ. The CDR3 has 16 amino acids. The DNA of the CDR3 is TGTGCCAGCAGCTTAAGTTCAGGGTTCAGCAATCAGCCCCAGCATTTT. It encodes CASSLSSGFSNQPQHF.

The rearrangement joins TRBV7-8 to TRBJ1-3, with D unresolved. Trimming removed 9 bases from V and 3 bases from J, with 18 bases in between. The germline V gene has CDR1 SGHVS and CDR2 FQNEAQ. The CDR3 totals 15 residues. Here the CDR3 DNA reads TGTGCCAGTTATACACGGGGTGGGGTTGGAAACACCATATATTTT. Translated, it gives CASYTRGGVGNTIYF. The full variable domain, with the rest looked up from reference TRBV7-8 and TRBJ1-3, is GAGVSQSPRYKVAKRGQDVALRCDPISGHVSLFWYQQALGQGPEFLTYFQNEAQLDKSGLPSDRFFAERPEGSVSTLKIQRTQQEDSAVYLCASYTRGGVGNTIYFGEGSWLTVV.

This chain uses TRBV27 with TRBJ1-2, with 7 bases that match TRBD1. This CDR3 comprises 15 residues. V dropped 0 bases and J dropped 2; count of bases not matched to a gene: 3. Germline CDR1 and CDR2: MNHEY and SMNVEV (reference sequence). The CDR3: CASSLSAGGNYGYTF. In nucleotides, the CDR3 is TGTGCCAGCAGTTTATCTGCAGGGGGGAACTATGGCTACACCTTC.

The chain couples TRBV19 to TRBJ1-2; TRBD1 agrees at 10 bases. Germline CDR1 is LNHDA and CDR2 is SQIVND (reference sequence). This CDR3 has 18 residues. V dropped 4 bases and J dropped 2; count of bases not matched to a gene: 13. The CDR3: CASSRNRDRGPINYGYTF. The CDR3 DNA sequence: TGTGCCAGTAGTAGGAACCGGGACAGGGGACCCATAAACTATGGCTACACCTTC.

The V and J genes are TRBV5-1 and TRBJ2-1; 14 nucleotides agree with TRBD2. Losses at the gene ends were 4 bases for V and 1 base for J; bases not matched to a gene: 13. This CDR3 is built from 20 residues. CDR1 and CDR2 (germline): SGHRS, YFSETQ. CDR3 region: CASSPLGGTSGGVSYNEQFF. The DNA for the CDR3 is TGCGCCAGCAGCCCCCTCGGGGGGACTAGCGGGGGTGTGTCCTACAATGAGCAGTTCTTC.

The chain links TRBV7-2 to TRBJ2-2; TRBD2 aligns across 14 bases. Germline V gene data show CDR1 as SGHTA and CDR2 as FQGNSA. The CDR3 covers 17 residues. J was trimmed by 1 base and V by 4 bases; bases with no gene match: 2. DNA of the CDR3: TGTGCCAGCAGCTATGGGACTAGCGGGAGGAACACCGGGGAGCTGTTTTTT. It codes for CASSYGTSGRNTGELFF.